A single TCR beta chain is shown here with its context. Researchers divided each subset's genomic DNA evenly across several immunoSEQ plates. Only in-frame clones appear in the TCRdb table, and some are missing; sequencing was by immunoSEQ multiplex PCR. The top ten hold 0.89% of the sample, which has over 950,000 clones, roughly 80% seen once. Germline CDR1 and CDR2: MNHNY and SVGAGI (reference sequence). The CDR3 is 15 amino acids. The trim removed 6 bases at V and 6 bases at J, leaving 13 bases unmatched. The sample comes from a study of shared clonotypes between healthy human individuals. This chain links TRBV6-6 with TRBJ2-7; 8 bases fit TRBD2. This TCR came from a man between 18 and 35 years old in good health. Some clones in this sample may be carry-over from other donors' samples. The sample taken for sequencing was memory CD4+ T cells from PBMCs. Subset of the sample: CD45RA-negative fraction. The CDR3 loop reads CASRSDRLALGEQYF. The CDR3 DNA reads as TGTGCCAGCAGATCTGACCGACTAGCGCTGGGCGAGCAGTACTTC.